This note documents a single T cell receptor (beta chain) sequence. This specimen comes from a study of OX40 agonist ivuxolimab in advanced cancers. Using immunoSEQ multiplex PCR, the repertoire was profiled, and TCRdb retains in-frame clones only, with some absent. Of 50,000 to 70,000 clones detected, less than 85% appear once; the ten largest clones hold 2.5% to 3.5%. This CDR3 is 15 amino acids long. The germline CDR1 and CDR2 sequences are SGHVS and FNYEAQ. Trimming removed 2 bases from V and 3 bases from J, with 8 bases in between. Sample: CD4+ or CD8+ T cells sorted from blood, taken in a trial of the OX40 agonist ivuxolimab. This rearrangement joins TRBV7-6 to TRBJ1-6, with D uncertain. The sequence was collected from an adult with an advanced solid tumor such as melanoma, head and neck, liver or kidney cancer. DNA of the CDR3: TGTGCCAGCAGCTTAAGTCCCTTCTATAATTCACCCCTCCACTTT. It codes for CASSLSPFYNSPLHF. Supplemented by reference TRBV7-6 and TRBJ1-6, the full variable domain reads GAGVSQSPRYKVTKRGQDVALRCDPISGHVSLYWYRQALGQGPEFLTYFNYEAQQDKSGLPNDRFSAERPEGSISTLTIQRTEQRDSAMYRCASSLSPFYNSPLHFGNGTRLTVT.